This record covers a single T cell receptor beta chain. The antigen is not known. The data originate from a study of cytomegalovirus exposure and HLA in healthy donors. Study in general: Earlier sequencing of 150 million to 200 million T cells yielded roughly 100 million unique TCR beta sequences. Some 85 million unique TCRs, all from HLA-typed donors, were included in an early release of the data. Notes on the study in general: An analysis was carried out later, and it reportedly showed fewer N-insertions in an Asian-associated ancestry cluster than the approximately 610-donor mean. Three CMV-associated chains proved CMV antigen-specific in vitro.

Germline-derived CDR1 and CDR2 are MNHEY and SVGAGI. The V end was cut by 8 bases, the J end by 6 bases, with 14 bases between. This CDR3 has 14 amino acids. The PCR used 60 Vbeta and 13 Jbeta primers. Profiled with immunoSEQ multiplex PCR; TCRdb holds only in-frame clones, not every one. This listing includes under 200,000 clones. Sequencing was done on a sample of PBMCs. The sequence derives from a man aged 25-45 years in good health and CMV-seronegative. The chain has TRBV6-5 and TRBJ1-6; no firm D call. CDR3 amino acids: CASRGETFNSPLHF. The CDR3, as DNA: TGTGCCAGCCGCGGGGAAACCTTTAATTCACCCCTCCACTTT.